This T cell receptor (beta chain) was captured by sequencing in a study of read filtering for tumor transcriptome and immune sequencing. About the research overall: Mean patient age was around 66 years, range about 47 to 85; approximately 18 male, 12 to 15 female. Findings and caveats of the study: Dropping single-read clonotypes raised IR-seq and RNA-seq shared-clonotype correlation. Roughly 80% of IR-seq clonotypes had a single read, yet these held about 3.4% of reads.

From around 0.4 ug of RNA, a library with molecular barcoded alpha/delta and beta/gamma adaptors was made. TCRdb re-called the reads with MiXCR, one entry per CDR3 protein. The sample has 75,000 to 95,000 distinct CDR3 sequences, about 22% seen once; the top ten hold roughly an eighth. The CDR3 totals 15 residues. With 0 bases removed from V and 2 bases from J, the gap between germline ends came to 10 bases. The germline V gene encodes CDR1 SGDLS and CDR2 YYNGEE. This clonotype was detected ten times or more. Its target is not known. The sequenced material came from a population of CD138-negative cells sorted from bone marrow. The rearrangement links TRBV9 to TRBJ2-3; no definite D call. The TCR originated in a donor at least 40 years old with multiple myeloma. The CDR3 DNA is TGTGCCAGCAGCGTAGGCGGAAGTCCCACAGATACGCAGTATTTT. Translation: CASSVGGSPTDTQYF.